Below are 22 T cell receptor beta chains sequenced from a single sample in a study of T cell repertoires in cytomegalovirus infection. These receptors are not linked to any known antigen. TCRdb re-called the reads through MiXCR, storing one row per CDR3 protein. In the table there are just under 500,000 distinct CDR3 sequences, about 33% of which are singletons. The input for sequencing was cultured PBMCs, taken from culture after CMV antigen stimulation. Receptor source: a human donor in good health (CMV status not recorded). Some clones in this sample may be carry-over from other donors' samples.

The chain carries TRBV12-3 or TRBV12-4 and TRBJ1-5; D is undetermined. The CDR3 is 12 amino acids. The ends were cut back, 3 bases at V and 13 bases at J, with 13 bases in the middle. The CDR3 reads CASSFYQSYQHF. Written as DNA, the CDR3 is TGTGCCAGCAGTTTCTACCAGTCATATCAGCATTTT.

This clonotype was observed a handful of times. The chain uses TRBV27 and TRBJ1-1, with D uncertain. From germline, CDR1 is MNHEY and CDR2 SMNVEV (reference sequence). The ends were cut back, 1 base at V and 1 base at J, with 13 bases in the middle. This CDR3 region has 16 residues. The CDR3 sequence is CASSLWFGQQNTEAFF. CDR3 DNA sequence: TGTGCCAGCAGTTTATGGTTCGGGCAACAGAACACTGAAGCTTTCTTT.

The table lists this clonotype with a few counts. This chain connects TRBV23-1 to TRBJ2-5, with 7 bases aligning to TRBD1. TRBV23-1 has ORF status, its function being uncertain. The ends lost 2 bases at V and 7 bases at J; junction bases unmatched: 13. CDR3 length equals 16 residues. The CDR3 DNA reads TGCGCCAGCAGTCAAAGCCCGGGACAGAAATCTAGGACCCAGTACTTC. Its protein product is CASSQSPGQKSRTQYF.

This clonotype has a handful of counts. The chain carries TRBV5-1 and TRBJ2-5; D is possibly TRBD2 (6 bases). The CDR3 has 14 residues. V lost 3 bases and J lost 5, with 14 bases in between. Per germline, CDR1 SGHRS and CDR2 YFSETQ. CDR3 DNA: TGCGCCAGCAGCTCTGTTGCGGGGCGGGAGACCCAGTACTTC. Translation gives CASSSVAGRETQYF.

This chain links TRBV28 with TRBJ2-7; D unclear. Germline V gene sequence: CDR1 MDHEN, CDR2 SYDVKM. The germline V and J ends were trimmed by 6 bases and 2 bases, with 2 bases remaining between them. There are 10 residues in the CDR3. Here the CDR3 DNA reads TGTGCCAGCAGAGCCTACGAGCAGTACTTC. It encodes CASRAYEQYF.

The table lists this clonotype with a few counts. V gene TRBV12-3 or TRBV12-4 combines with J gene TRBJ1-1, with 8 bases identical to TRBD1. V trimming: 1 base; J trimming: 6 bases; junction bases outside the gene matches: 4. The CDR3 is 14 amino acids. The CDR3 DNA sequence: TGTGCCAGCAGTTTAGTTCAACAGGGGGCTGAAGCTTTCTTT. It encodes CASSLVQQGAEAFF.

This chain joins TRBV12-3 or TRBV12-4 and TRBJ2-1, with 13 bases identical to TRBD2. The CDR3 length is 15 residues. V gave up 3 bases and J gave up 8 bases; unmatched junction bases: 4. The CDR3 sequence is CASSFGTSGNHEQFF. CDR3 coding DNA: TGTGCCAGCAGTTTTGGGACTAGCGGGAACCATGAGCAGTTCTTC.

This clonotype showed up just a few times. The V call is TRBV7-2, the J call TRBJ1-6; TRBD1 agrees at 8 bases. Germline V gives CDR1 SGHTA, CDR2 FQGNSA. CDR3 length: 17 residues. J was trimmed by 7 bases and V by 2 bases; bases with no gene match: 10. The CDR3 sequence is CASSLIRSGGRNSPLHF. The CDR3 DNA reads as TGTGCCAGCAGCTTAATTCGGTCAGGGGGCCGGAATTCACCCCTCCACTTT. The full variable domain, with the rest looked up from reference TRBV7-2 and TRBJ1-6, is GAGVSQSPSNKVTEKGKDVELRCDPISGHTALYWYRQSLGQGLEFLIYFQGNSAPDKSGLPSDRFSAERTGGSVSTLTIQRTQQEDSAVYLCASSLIRSGGRNSPLHFGNGTRLTVT.

This clonotype has a handful of counts. The V gene is TRBV7-2, the J gene TRBJ2-7; 8 bases are shared with TRBD1. The CDR3 is 13 residues long. Germline V CDR1 and CDR2: SGHTA, FQGNSA. V gave up 5 bases and J gave up 5 bases; unmatched junction bases: 5. Written as DNA, the CDR3 is TGTGCCAGCAGCCTGGACAGGGACCACGAGCAGTACTTC. Translated, it gives CASSLDRDHEQYF.

DNA of the CDR3: TGTGCCAGCAGCCACGATTTAGCGGGAGGGGCCAAAAACATTCAGTACTTC. Amino acids: CASSHDLAGGAKNIQYF. The chain links TRBV4-2 to TRBJ2-4, with TRBD2 matching 11 bases. The CDR3 consists of 17 residues. J lost 1 base, V lost 3 bases, and 5 bases had no gene match. Germline V lookup: CDR1 LGHNA, CDR2 YNFKEQ.

This chain connects TRBV12-3 or TRBV12-4 to TRBJ2-2; TRBD2 matches 14 bases. Germline trimming cut 5 bases from V and 5 bases from J; bases unmatched to any gene: 4. The CDR3 covers 16 residues. CDR3 in amino acids: CASSVGLAGETGELFF. Here the CDR3 DNA reads TGTGCCAGCAGTGTGGGACTAGCGGGGGAGACCGGGGAGCTGTTTTTT.

This clonotype was seen only a few times. This chain connects TRBV6-2 or TRBV6-3 to TRBJ2-7; 9 nucleotides line up with TRBD1. CDR1 and CDR2 (germline): MNHEY, SVGEGT. V was pared by 1 base and J by 4 bases, with 5 bases of the junction left unmatched. The CDR3 runs to 15 residues. The CDR3 coding sequence is TGTGCCAGCAGTTACTTACCGGGACAGGGATACGAGCAGTACTTC. Translation: CASSYLPGQGYEQYF.

The chain employs TRBV27 and TRBJ2-3; 9 positions match TRBD2. V was clipped by 8 bases and J by 1 base; unmatched bases: 1. This CDR3 is built from 13 residues. Germline V lookup: CDR1 MNHEY, CDR2 SMNVEV (reference sequence). The CDR3 nucleotides read TGTGCCAGCCAGCGGGAGGGCACAGATACGCAGTATTTT. Amino acid sequence: CASQREGTDTQYF.

This clonotype was seen more than once but under ten times. J is TRBJ2-1 and V is TRBV6-2 or TRBV6-3, with a weak D call TRBD2 (5 bases). Trimming removed 2 bases at V and 15 bases at J, with 29 bases between. The CDR3 is 17 amino acids. Germline V gene sequence: CDR1 MNHEY, CDR2 SVGEGT. The CDR3, as DNA: TGTGCCAGCAGTTACCCACCCTGGGAGATTAAGTGGGATAATCGGTTCTTC. It specifies CASSYPPWEIKWDNRFF.

In the case of this clonotype: A much more abundant neighbour one base away suggests this may be a read error. The chain is built from TRBV6-2 or TRBV6-3 and TRBJ2-1; 15 positions match TRBD2. Germline CDR1 reads MNHEY; CDR2 reads SVGEGT. This CDR3 has 14 amino acids. J gave up 8 bases and V 6 bases, and 2 bases lay outside the gene matches. The DNA for the CDR3 is TGTGCCAGCAGAGGACTAGCGGGAGGGTATGAGCAGTTCTTC. Translation: CASRGLAGGYEQFF.

This clonotype has more than one count but fewer than ten. The rearrangement uses TRBV20-1 and TRBJ2-6; 13 nucleotides align to TRBD2. The CDR3 loop spans 17 amino acids. The J segment lost 0 bases and the V segment lost 5 bases, leaving 4 bases of the junction unmatched. Germline V gene lookup returns CDR1 DFQATT and CDR2 SNEGSKA (reference sequence). CDR3 in amino acids: CSALTSGRASGANVLTF. CDR3 bases: TGCAGTGCTCTTACTAGCGGGAGGGCCTCTGGGGCCAACGTCCTGACTTTC.

The rearrangement uses TRBV14 and TRBJ1-1; possibly TRBD1 for D (6 bases). This CDR3 comprises 15 residues. V lost 4 bases and J 0 bases, leaving 12 bases between the germline ends. The germline V gene has CDR1 SGHDN and CDR2 FVKESK. CDR3: CASSLRTGMNTEAFF. The CDR3 region has the DNA TGTGCCAGCAGCCTTAGAACAGGGATGAACACTGAAGCTTTCTTT. The variable domain in full, completed from reference TRBV14 and TRBJ1-1, reads EAGVTQFPSHSVIEKGQTVTLRCDPISGHDNLYWYRRVMGKEIKFLLHFVKESKQDESGMPNNRFLAERTGGTYSTLKVQPAELEDSGVYFCASSLRTGMNTEAFFGQGTRLTVV.

The chain combines TRBV12-3 or TRBV12-4 with TRBJ2-1; weak D call: TRBD1 (5 bases). Trimming removed 5 bases from V and 8 bases from J, with 13 bases in between. This CDR3 spans 13 amino acids. For the CDR3, the DNA is TGTGCCAGCAGTCTCCGGATCAGGGATGAGCAGTTCTTC. Protein sequence: CASSLRIRDEQFF.

The J gene is TRBJ2-7, the V gene TRBV12-3 or TRBV12-4; D gene unclear. The CDR3 extends over 12 amino acids. Trimming took 5 bases from V and 3 from J, leaving 8 bases between them. CDR3 loop: CASSNPSYEQYF. Written as DNA, the CDR3 is TGTGCCAGCAGTAACCCTAGCTACGAGCAGTACTTC.

This chain uses TRBV4-1 with TRBJ2-7; 8 nucleotides align to TRBD2. With V trimmed by 0 bases and J by 1 base, 11 bases remained unmatched. The CDR3 is 18 amino acids. Germline CDR1 MGHRA, CDR2 YSYEKL. CDR3 DNA sequence: TGCGCCAGCAGCCAAGAGATGGGTCGGGAGGGCAAGTCCTACGAGCAGTACTTC. Translation gives CASSQEMGREGKSYEQYF.

This clonotype was detected a few times. V and J are TRBV7-8 and TRBJ1-3; D gene ambiguous. The CDR3 sequence is 15 residues long. Trimming removed 1 base from V and 0 bases from J, with 7 bases in between. Germline CDR1 reads SGHVS; CDR2 reads FQNEAQ. The CDR3: CASSLEIISGNTIYF. Here the CDR3 DNA reads TGTGCCAGCAGCTTAGAGATAATCTCTGGAAACACCATATATTTT.

This clonotype appeared many times. The genes are TRBV7-2 and TRBJ1-6, with a possible D match to TRBD1 (5 bases). This CDR3 contains 16 residues. CDR1 is SGHTA, CDR2 FQGNSA, per germline. Trimming stripped 6 bases from V and 2 bases from J, with 14 bases between. The CDR3 sequence: CASRPGGITYNSPLHF. The DNA of the CDR3 is TGTGCCAGCAGGCCCGGGGGAATAACCTATAATTCACCCCTCCACTTT.